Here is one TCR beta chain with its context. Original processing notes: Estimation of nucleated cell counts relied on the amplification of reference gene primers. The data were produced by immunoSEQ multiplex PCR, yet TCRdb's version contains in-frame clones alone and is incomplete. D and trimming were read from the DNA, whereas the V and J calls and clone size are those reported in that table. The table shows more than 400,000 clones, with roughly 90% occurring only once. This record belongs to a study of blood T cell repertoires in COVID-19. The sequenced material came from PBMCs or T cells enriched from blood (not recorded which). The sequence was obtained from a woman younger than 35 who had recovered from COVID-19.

The CDR3 here is CASGILTSGGAVDEQYF. The CDR3 DNA follows: TGTGCCAGCGGGATTCTGACTAGCGGGGGGGCCGTCGACGAGCAGTACTTC. V and J are TRBV28 and TRBJ2-7, with 14 bases identical to TRBD2. This CDR3 has 17 residues. J lost 5 bases, V lost 8 bases, and 14 bases had no gene match. CDR1 MDHEN and CDR2 SYDVKM come from the germline V gene.